This T cell receptor beta chain was observed in a study of T cell responses to AZD1222 COVID-19 vaccine. Findings of the study overall: In all cases, repertoires were sampled only after the peak T cell response. The number of AZD1222 recipients seropositive at baseline was only five to seven.

A word on this clone: Its antigen is still unknown.

Produced via immunoSEQ multiplex PCR; TCRdb's table is partial and in-frame only. Of under 150,000 clones in the sample, approximately 88% were seen once. Investigators merged groups given second doses at roughly 4 or roughly 12 weeks. The CDR3 extends over 15 amino acids. Germline V CDR1 and CDR2: LGHDT, YNNKEL (reference sequence). The J segment lost 5 bases and the V segment lost 1 base, leaving 0 bases of the junction unmatched. The chain recombines TRBV3-1 (or the pseudogene TRBV3-2) with TRBJ1-4, with TRBD1 matching 11 bases. The clonotype originates from an adult who received the AZD1222 COVID-19 vaccine. The input for sequencing was peripheral blood, taken 28 days after the second AZD1222 dose. The CDR3 coding sequence is TGTGCCAGCAGCCAAGGGGACAGGGGGAATGAAAAACTGTTTTTT. Amino acid sequence: CASSQGDRGNEKLFF.